The 21 T cell receptor beta chains below were found in one sample sequenced in a study of blood T cell repertoires in COVID-19. Assay used: immunoSEQ multiplex PCR; TCRdb lists only in-frame clones, some missing. This sample carries approximately 53,000 clones, around 90% of them seen once, and the ten largest clones take about 25%. The sequencing input was peripheral blood. These receptors came from a human donor in a cohort sampled during active COVID-19.

J is TRBJ1-5 and V is TRBV30, with 8 bases lining up with TRBD1. The CDR3 has 15 residues. V trimming: 1 base; J trimming: 2 bases; junction bases outside the gene matches: 4. CDR1 GTSNPN and CDR2 SVGIG come from the germline V gene (reference sequence). CDR3 nucleotides: TGTGCCTGGAGTGGGACAGGGTCCGGCAATCAGCCCCAGCATTTT. Protein: CAWSGTGSGNQPQHF.

The V call is TRBV15, the J call TRBJ2-3; 7 bases are a match to TRBD2. Germline CDR1 and CDR2: LNHNV and YYDKDF (reference sequence). V gave up 0 bases and J gave up 5 bases; unmatched junction bases: 5. This CDR3 is 15 amino acids long. The CDR3 sequence: CATSRDPGEGDTQYF. The DNA of the CDR3 is TGTGCCACCAGCAGAGATCCCGGGGAGGGAGATACGCAGTATTTT. The full variable domain, in which reference TRBV15 and TRBJ2-3 provide the parts outside the CDR3, is DAMVIQNPRYQVTQFGKPVTLSCSQTLNHNVMYWYQQKSSQAPKLLFHYYDKDFNNEADTPDNFQSRRPNTSFCFLDIRSPGLGDTAMYLCATSRDPGEGDTQYFGPGTRLTVL.

V is TRBV2 and J is TRBJ2-1; D is uncertain. This CDR3 is built from 14 residues. In germline, CDR1 is SNHLY, CDR2 FYNNEI. V was shortened by 4 bases and J by 5 bases, with 12 bases between the two germline ends. The CDR3 coding sequence is TGTGCCAGCAGTGGGCACGAGAGGAACAATGAGCAGTTCTTC. Translating it yields CASSGHERNNEQFF.

The rearrangement uses TRBV25-1 and TRBJ2-5, with 8 bases that match TRBD2. The V segment lost 2 bases and the J segment 5 bases; nucleotides outside the gene matches: 7. This CDR3 has 15 amino acids. The germline V gene encodes CDR1 MGHDK and CDR2 SYGVNS. CDR3 sequence (DNA): TGTGCCAGCAGTGAACTAGCGGGTCCTGGGGAGACCCAGTACTTC. It translates to CASSELAGPGETQYF.

The chain is built from TRBV15 and TRBJ2-5; 10 bases agree with TRBD2. J lost 2 bases, V lost 5 bases, and 11 bases had no gene match. CDR1 is LNHNV and CDR2 is YYDKDF in the germline V gene (reference sequence). This CDR3 spans 17 amino acids. The CDR3 bases are TGTGCCACCAGCGCCGGGGCTAGCGGGAGTAATCAAGAGACCCAGTACTTC. Translating it yields CATSAGASGSNQETQYF. Full variable domain (missing parts from reference TRBV15 and TRBJ2-5): DAMVIQNPRYQVTQFGKPVTLSCSQTLNHNVMYWYQQKSSQAPKLLFHYYDKDFNNEADTPDNFQSRRPNTSFCFLDIRSPGLGDTAMYLCATSAGASGSNQETQYFGPGTRLLVL.

This clone occurred once. The chain links TRBV6-6 to TRBJ2-2; tentative D call: TRBD2 (5 bases). Deletions cut 6 bases from V and 1 base from J, with 21 bases between. Germline-derived CDR1 and CDR2 are MNHNY and SVGAGI (reference sequence). CDR3 length: 18 residues. CDR3: CASSRGLGSTENTGELFF. The CDR3 DNA follows: TGTGCCAGCAGCCGAGGACTGGGGAGTACCGAGAACACCGGGGAGCTGTTTTTT.

The V gene is TRBV11-2, the J gene TRBJ2-1, with TRBD2 matching over 10 bases. The trim removed 2 bases at V and 5 bases at J, leaving 6 bases unmatched. The V gene's germline CDR1 is SGHAT and CDR2 FQNNGV. The CDR3 extends over 16 amino acids. CDR3 amino acids: CASSLLSSGSHNEQFF. CDR3 DNA sequence: TGTGCCAGCAGCTTATTGTCTAGCGGGAGCCACAATGAGCAGTTCTTC.

This chain uses TRBV6-6 with TRBJ2-7; 9 positions match TRBD1. Germline CDR1 reads MNHNY; CDR2 reads SVGAGI (reference sequence). The J segment lost 0 bases and the V segment lost 6 bases, leaving 3 bases of the junction unmatched. The CDR3 contains 14 residues. CDR3 residues: CASRLTGGSYEQYF. DNA of the CDR3: TGTGCCAGCAGACTGACAGGGGGCTCCTACGAGCAGTACTTC.

V is TRBV7-6 and J is TRBJ2-3; TRBD2 matches 12 bases. Unmatched junction bases numbered 7, after V lost 2 bases and J lost 4 bases. The CDR3 contains 17 residues. Germline CDR1 is SGHVS and CDR2 is FNYEAQ. CDR3 DNA sequence: TGTGCCAGCAGCTTAAGACTAGCGGGGGCCACCTCAGATACGCAGTATTTT. Its protein product is CASSLRLAGATSDTQYF.

V usage is TRBV4-2 and J usage is TRBJ1-4, with TRBD1 as a possible D gene (5 bases). Trimming removed 1 base from V and 7 bases from J, with 13 bases in between. CDR3 size: 15 residues. The germline V gene encodes CDR1 LGHNA and CDR2 YNFKEQ. DNA for the CDR3: TGTGCCAGCAGCCAAGTGGTGGGGCAGGGTGAAAAACTGTTTTTT. Protein: CASSQVVGQGEKLFF.

This clone came up once. V is TRBV6-2 or TRBV6-3 and J is TRBJ2-3; D is unresolved. This CDR3 has 12 amino acids. V was trimmed by 2 bases and J by 4 bases, leaving 4 bases between them. Germline assignment: CDR1 MNHEY and CDR2 SVGEGT. CDR3 nucleotides: TGTGCCAGCAGTTACCCCGCAGATACGCAGTATTTT. Translation gives CASSYPADTQYF.

The gene calls are TRBV7-9 and TRBJ2-5; TRBD1 is a possible D gene (5 bases). The CDR3 extends over 14 amino acids. CDR1 and CDR2 from the germline V gene are SEHNR and FQNEAQ (reference sequence). The V end was cut by 0 bases, the J end by 5 bases, with 10 bases between. CDR3 DNA sequence: TGTGCCAGCAGCTTAGCTTGGGGCCGCGAGACCCAGTACTTC. Amino acid sequence: CASSLAWGRETQYF.

The chain combines TRBV3-1 (or the pseudogene TRBV3-2) with TRBJ2-2, with D tentatively TRBD1 (5 bases). The CDR3 runs to 16 residues. V was clipped by 4 bases and J by 0 bases, with 12 bases between them. Germline-derived CDR1 and CDR2 are LGHDT and YNNKEL (reference sequence). The CDR3 spells CASSPDWGTNTGELFF. As DNA, the CDR3 is TGTGCCAGCAGCCCTGACTGGGGCACGAACACCGGGGAGCTGTTTTTT.

The V gene is TRBV5-8, the J gene TRBJ1-5; perhaps TRBD1 as D (6 bases). The germline V and J ends were trimmed by 1 base and 9 bases, with 11 bases remaining between them. Germline CDR1 reads SGHTS; CDR2 reads YDEGEE. The CDR3 length is 13 residues. The DNA of the CDR3 is TGTGCCAGCAGCTTGAGGGGGGGCGCGCCCCAGCATTTT. Its protein is CASSLRGGAPQHF.

The chain is built from TRBV19 and TRBJ2-7, with TRBD2 matching 8 bases. The CDR3 totals 14 residues. CDR1 and CDR2 (germline): LNHDA, SQIVND (reference sequence). Trimming at V came to 5 bases and at J to 1 base, leaving 4 bases not matched to a gene. The CDR3 loop is CASSGGGLSYEQYF. For the CDR3, the DNA is TGTGCCAGTAGTGGCGGGGGGCTTTCCTACGAGCAGTACTTC.

This chain connects TRBV11-3 to TRBJ2-3; tentative D call: TRBD2 (6 bases). The germline V gene has CDR1 SGHNT and CDR2 YENEEA. There are 17 residues in the CDR3. Trimming removed 0 bases at V and 4 bases at J, with 17 bases between. CDR3 amino acids: CASSLDSTGGGADTQYF. CDR3 coding DNA: TGTGCCAGCAGCTTAGACTCGACTGGTGGAGGGGCAGATACGCAGTATTTT.

The chain has TRBV4-1 and TRBJ2-1, with D maybe TRBD2 (5 bases). The CDR3 sequence is 13 residues long. V was shortened by 3 bases and J by 10 bases, with 13 bases between the two germline ends. CDR1 and CDR2 (germline): MGHRA, YSYEKL. CDR3 bases: TGCGCCAGCAGCCATGCGTCCCGGGGAGAGCAGTTCTTC. Translating it yields CASSHASRGEQFF.

The rearrangement joins TRBV19 to TRBJ2-7; the D gene is possibly TRBD1 (6 bases). The CDR3 is 14 amino acids. Germline-derived CDR1 and CDR2 are LNHDA and SQIVND (reference sequence). Trimming took off 5 bases at V and 0 bases at J, with 11 bases between the two ends. DNA for the CDR3: TGTGCCAGTAGTCTGCGGACAGACTCCTACGAGCAGTACTTC. Its protein product is CASSLRTDSYEQYF.

The chain uses TRBV28 and TRBJ2-7; D ambiguous. CDR1 is MDHEN and CDR2 is SYDVKM in the germline V gene. V was shortened by 2 bases and J by 0 bases, with 14 bases between the two germline ends. This CDR3 region has 16 residues. CDR3 nucleotides: TGTGCCAGCAGTTTAAGGCTGGGTCCGGGCTCCTACGAGCAGTACTTC. This translates into CASSLRLGPGSYEQYF. Using reference TRBV28 and TRBJ2-7 for the parts outside the CDR3, the full variable domain is DVKVTQSSRYLVKRTGEKVFLECVQDMDHENMFWYRQDPGLGLRLIYFSYDVKMKEKGDIPEGYSVSREKKERFSLILESASTNQTSMYLCASSLRLGPGSYEQYFGPGTRLTVT.

This rearrangement joins TRBV11-2 to TRBJ1-2, with D tentatively TRBD1 (5 bases). Per germline, CDR1 SGHAT and CDR2 FQNNGV. The CDR3 is made up of 14 amino acids. Trimming took 4 bases from V and 8 from J, leaving 17 bases between them. The CDR3 DNA is TGTGCCAGCAGCTACAAGGAGGGGACCTGGGGCTACACCTTC. This translates into CASSYKEGTWGYTF. Full variable domain (missing parts from reference TRBV11-2 and TRBJ1-2): EAGVAQSPRYKIIEKRQSVAFWCNPISGHATLYWYQQILGQGPKLLIQFQNNGVVDDSQLPKDRFSAERLKGVDSTLKIQPAKLEDSAVYLCASSYKEGTWGYTFGSGTRLTVV.

This chain links TRBV7-6 with TRBJ2-5; TRBD2 matches 13 bases. V trimming: 5 bases; J trimming: 4 bases; junction bases outside the gene matches: 4. The CDR3 length is 15 residues. CDR1 and CDR2 from the germline V gene are SGHVS and FNYEAQ. The chain's CDR3 is CASSRRLAGGETQYF. CDR3 nucleotides: TGTGCCAGCAGCCGCCGACTAGCGGGGGGAGAGACCCAGTACTTC.